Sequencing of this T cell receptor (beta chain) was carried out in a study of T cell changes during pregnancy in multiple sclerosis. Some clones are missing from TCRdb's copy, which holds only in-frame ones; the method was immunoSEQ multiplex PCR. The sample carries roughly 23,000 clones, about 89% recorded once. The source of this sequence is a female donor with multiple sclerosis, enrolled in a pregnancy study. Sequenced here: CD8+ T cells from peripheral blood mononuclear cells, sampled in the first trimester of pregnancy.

Written as DNA, the CDR3 is TGTGCCAGCAGCCGCCAAACTAGCGGTTACCAAGAGACCCAGTACTTC. This codes for CASSRQTSGYQETQYF. The gene calls are TRBV7-6 and TRBJ2-5; TRBD2 matches at 8 bases. CDR1 and CDR2 (germline): SGHVS, FNYEAQ. CDR3 length: 16 amino acids. V dropped 5 bases and J dropped 0; count of bases not matched to a gene: 8.